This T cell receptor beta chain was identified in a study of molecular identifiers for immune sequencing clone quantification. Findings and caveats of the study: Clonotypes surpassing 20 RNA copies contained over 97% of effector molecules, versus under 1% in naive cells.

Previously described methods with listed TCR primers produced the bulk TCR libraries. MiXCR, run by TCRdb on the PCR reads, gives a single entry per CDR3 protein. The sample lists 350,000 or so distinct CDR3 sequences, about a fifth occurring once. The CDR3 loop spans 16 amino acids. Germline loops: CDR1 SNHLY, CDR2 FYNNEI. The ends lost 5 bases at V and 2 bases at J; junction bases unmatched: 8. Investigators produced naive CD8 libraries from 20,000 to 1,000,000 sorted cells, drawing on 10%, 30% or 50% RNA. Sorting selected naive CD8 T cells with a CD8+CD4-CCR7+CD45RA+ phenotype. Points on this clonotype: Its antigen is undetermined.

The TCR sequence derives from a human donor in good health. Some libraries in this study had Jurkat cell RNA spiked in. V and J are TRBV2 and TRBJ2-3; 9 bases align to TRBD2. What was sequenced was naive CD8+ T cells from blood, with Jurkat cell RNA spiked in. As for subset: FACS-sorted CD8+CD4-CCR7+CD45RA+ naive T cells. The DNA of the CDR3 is TGTGCCAGCAGTAAAGGGGTAGCGGGGGCCACAGATACGCAGTATTTT. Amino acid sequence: CASSKGVAGATDTQYF.